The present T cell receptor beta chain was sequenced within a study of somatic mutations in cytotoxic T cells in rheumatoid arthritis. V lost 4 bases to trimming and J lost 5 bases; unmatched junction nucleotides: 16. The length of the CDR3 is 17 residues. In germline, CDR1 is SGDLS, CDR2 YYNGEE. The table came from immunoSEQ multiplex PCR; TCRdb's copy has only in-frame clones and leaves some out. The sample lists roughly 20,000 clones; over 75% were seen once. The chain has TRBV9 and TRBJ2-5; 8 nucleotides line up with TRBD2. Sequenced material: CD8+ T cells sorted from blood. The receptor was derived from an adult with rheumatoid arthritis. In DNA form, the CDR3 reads TGTGCCAGCAGCACCGGGGGGGGTTTTGGGATGAGGGAGACCCAGTACTTC. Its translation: CASSTGGGFGMRETQYF.